The text below deals with one TCR beta chain. These data come from a study of blood T cell repertoires in COVID-19. This CDR3 is built from 12 residues. Germline CDR1 reads SGHNT; CDR2 reads YENEEA. Trimming pared 5 bases from V and 5 bases from J, leaving 8 bases between. Using immunoSEQ multiplex PCR, the repertoire was profiled, and TCRdb retains in-frame clones only, with some absent. The data show 400,000 or so clones, with roughly 88% seen just once and about 0.6% held by the top ten. Adults between roughly 18 and 95 years of age took part from more than 20 US areas. Cohorts were based on clinical histories the participants reported.

This clonotype was sampled from a man younger than 35 who had recovered from COVID-19. The sequenced material came from PBMCs or T cells enriched from blood (not recorded which). The rearrangement uses TRBV11-3 and TRBJ2-3; perhaps TRBD2 as D (5 bases). The CDR3 loop is CASSGLIDTQYF. The DNA of the CDR3 is TGTGCCAGCAGCGGACTGATAGATACGCAGTATTTT. Combining the CDR3 with reference TRBV11-3 and TRBJ2-3 gives the whole variable domain EAGVVQSPRYKIIEKKQPVAFWCNPISGHNTLYWYLQNLGQGPELLIRYENEEAVDDSQLPKDRFSAERLKGVDSTLKIQPAELGDSAVYLCASSGLIDTQYFGPGTRLTVL.